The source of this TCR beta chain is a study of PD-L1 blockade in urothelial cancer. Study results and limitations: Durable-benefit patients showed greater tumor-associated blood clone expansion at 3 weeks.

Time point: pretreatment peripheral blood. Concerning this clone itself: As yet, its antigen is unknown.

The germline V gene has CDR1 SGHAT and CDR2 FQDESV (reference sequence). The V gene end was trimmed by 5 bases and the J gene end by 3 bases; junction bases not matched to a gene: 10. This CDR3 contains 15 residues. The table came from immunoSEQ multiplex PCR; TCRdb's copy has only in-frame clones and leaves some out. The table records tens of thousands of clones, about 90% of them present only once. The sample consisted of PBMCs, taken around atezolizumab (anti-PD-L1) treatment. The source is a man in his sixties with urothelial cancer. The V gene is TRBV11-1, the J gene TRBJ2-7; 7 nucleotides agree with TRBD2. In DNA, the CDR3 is TGTGCCAGCAGCCTTAGCGGGCTGAGTCACTACGAGCAGTACTTC. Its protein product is CASSLSGLSHYEQYF.